The TCR beta chain under discussion was sequenced for a study of T cells in Graves' hyperthyroidism and ophthalmopathy. Study results and limitations: Blood held most thyroid clonotypes expanded above 0.001 frequency. Before onset, ophthalmopathy was predicted by the model a median approximately 6.5 months earlier. Through a model of 13 V-J features, ophthalmopathy was separated from stable hyperthyroidism.

Comment on this clonotype: Antigen unknown. A read error is possible here, since a much larger clone lies one base away.

Stable Graves' hyperthyroidism denoted no ophthalmopathy progression over 18 months. Researchers amplified the TCR beta CDR3 regions from RNA transcripts. HTBI primers were used for first-round RT-PCR of the TCR CDR3. TCRdb fed the multiplex PCR reads into MiXCR, producing one record per CDR3 protein. The data show approximately 100,000 distinct CDR3 sequences, with 40% to 50% seen just once and about 26% held by the top ten. This CDR3 comprises 15 residues. V was clipped by 2 bases and J by 4 bases, with 15 bases between them. The germline gives CDR1 MNHEY, CDR2 SVGAGI. The rearrangement joins TRBV6-5 to TRBJ2-7, with D perhaps matching TRBD1 (5 bases). The source of this sequence is a man in his forties with Graves' hyperthyroidism. The source material was blood. This CDR3 reads CASSYPGFQVYEQYF. The DNA for the CDR3 is TGTGCCAGCAGTTACCCAGGGTTTCAGGTTTACGAGCAGTACTTC.